A single sample is the source of the 25 T cell receptor beta chains below, sequenced in a study of Ad26.COV2.S vaccination and SARS-CoV-2 variants. Regarding treatment: approximately 18 received Ad26.COV2.S at low or high dose, single or two shots; roughly five received placebo; per-sample allocation not given. After the first vaccine or placebo injection, samples were drawn on day 63. Here immunoSEQ multiplex PCR was the method, and the copy in TCRdb shows in-frame clones only, minus some. The data show over 300,000 clones, 83% seen once. The input for sequencing was peripheral blood, taken in a trial of Ad26.COV2.S vaccine versus placebo. Source of these receptors: a person between 18 and 65 years old who received the Ad26.COV2.S COVID-19 vaccine or a placebo.

The chain carries TRBV7-6 and TRBJ1-1; D may be TRBD1 (6 bases). V lost 4 bases and J 5 bases, leaving 17 bases between the germline ends. Germline values: CDR1 SGHVS, CDR2 FNYEAQ. The CDR3 has 15 amino acids. CDR3 sequence: CASSSQQGVRTEAFF. CDR3 DNA: TGTGCCAGCAGCTCACAACAGGGAGTACGAACTGAAGCTTTCTTT. The full variable domain, its missing parts supplied by reference TRBV7-6 and TRBJ1-1, is GAGVSQSPRYKVTKRGQDVALRCDPISGHVSLYWYRQALGQGPEFLTYFNYEAQQDKSGLPNDRFSAERPEGSISTLTIQRTEQRDSAMYRCASSSQQGVRTEAFFGQGTRLTVV.

This sequence joins TRBV5-1 and TRBJ2-3; 8 bases align to TRBD2. V shed 6 bases and J 0 bases; nucleotides not matched to a gene: 3. The CDR3 totals 14 residues. The germline CDR1 and CDR2 sequences are SGHRS and YFSETQ. CDR3 protein: CASTSGSSTDTQYF. In nucleotides, the CDR3 is TGCGCCAGCACTAGCGGGTCTAGCACAGATACGCAGTATTTT.

This clone is a singleton in its sample. V gene TRBV5-1 combines with J gene TRBJ2-3; the D is unclear. V was trimmed by 0 bases and J by 2 bases, leaving 4 bases between them. The CDR3 has 13 amino acids. Germline CDR1 and CDR2: SGHRS and YFSETQ. The CDR3 here is CASSLAPTDTQYF. CDR3 in DNA: TGCGCCAGCAGCTTGGCCCCCACAGATACGCAGTATTTT.

The rearrangement links TRBV11-2 to TRBJ1-4; D not resolved. Germline CDR1 and CDR2: SGHAT and FQNNGV. The CDR3 sequence is 14 residues long. Between the trimmed V and J ends, which lost 1 base and 7 bases, there was a span of 10 bases. The CDR3 is CASSLGEIGEKLFF. CDR3 DNA: TGTGCCAGCAGCTTAGGGGAGATTGGTGAAAAACTGTTTTTT.

This chain connects TRBV7-9 to TRBJ1-2; unclear D gene. Germline-derived CDR1 and CDR2 are SEHNR and FQNEAQ (reference sequence). The CDR3 covers 14 residues. Trimming cost V 0 bases and J 4 bases, with 9 bases left between them. CDR3 coding DNA: TGTGCCAGCAGCTTAGCCCTGATAGGCTATGGCTACACCTTC. It is translated as CASSLALIGYGYTF.

The CDR3 spells CASSLRQGGFYEQYF. CDR3 DNA: TGTGCCAGCAGTTTACGTCAGGGAGGGTTCTACGAGCAGTACTTC. This chain connects TRBV27 to TRBJ2-7, with 7 bases identical to TRBD2. This CDR3 is 15 amino acids long. Unmatched junction bases numbered 7, after V lost 2 bases and J lost 3 bases. Germline V gene data show CDR1 as MNHEY and CDR2 as SMNVEV (reference sequence).

This clone has more than one count but fewer than ten. The rearrangement uses TRBV7-9 and TRBJ1-5; perhaps TRBD1 as D (6 bases). CDR3 length: 13 residues. Germline V gene lookup returns CDR1 SEHNR and CDR2 FQNEAQ (reference sequence). V was cut by 3 bases and J by 5 bases, with 8 bases left in between. CDR3 DNA sequence: TGTGCCAGCAGCTTGTACAGGGATCAGCCCCAGCATTTT. Translation: CASSLYRDQPQHF.

This sequence joins TRBV7-2 and TRBJ2-2; D not certain. Germline assignment: CDR1 SGHTA and CDR2 FQGNSA. This CDR3 is 13 amino acids long. Trimming shortened V by 1 base and J by 5 bases, and 5 bases separated the two germline ends. CDR3 coding DNA: TGTGCCAGCAGCTTAGTCCAGACCGGGGAGCTGTTTTTT. It encodes CASSLVQTGELFF. Full variable domain (missing parts from reference TRBV7-2 and TRBJ2-2): GAGVSQSPSNKVTEKGKDVELRCDPISGHTALYWYRQSLGQGLEFLIYFQGNSAPDKSGLPSDRFSAERTGGSVSTLTIQRTQQEDSAVYLCASSLVQTGELFFGEGSRLTVL.

CDR3 DNA sequence: TGTGCCTGGTCCGGAGGCAGCACAGATACGCAGTATTTT. It codes for CAWSGGSTDTQYF. This chain uses TRBV30 with TRBJ2-3, with D perhaps matching TRBD2 (5 bases). With 5 bases removed from V and 0 bases from J, the gap between germline ends came to 9 bases. This CDR3 has 13 residues. CDR1 is GTSNPN, CDR2 SVGIG, per germline (reference sequence).

The CDR3 region is CASSLEVPILQFF. For the CDR3, the DNA is TGCGCCAGCAGCTTGGAAGTCCCCATCCTCCAGTTCTTC. The chain has TRBV5-1 and TRBJ2-1; D is undetermined. The CDR3 sequence is 13 residues long. Germline CDR1 reads SGHRS; CDR2 reads YFSETQ. Trimming removed 0 bases at V and 13 bases at J, with 14 bases between.

The V call is TRBV13, the J call TRBJ2-2; 7 nucleotides align to TRBD1. Germline loops: CDR1 PRHDT, CDR2 FYEKMQ (reference sequence). Trimming removed 3 bases from V and 4 bases from J; junction bases left unmatched: 11. CDR3 length: 17 residues. In DNA, the CDR3 is TGTGCCAGCAGCTTCACACCAGGGGGTGCGGGCACCGGGGAGCTGTTTTTT. The encoded protein is CASSFTPGGAGTGELFF.

This clone was recorded only once. The gene calls are TRBV9 and TRBJ2-7, with D perhaps matching TRBD2 (5 bases). From germline, CDR1 is SGDLS and CDR2 YYNGEE. The CDR3 spans 15 residues. The V end lost 0 bases, the J end lost 6 bases, and 16 bases lay between the germline ends. The CDR3 DNA reads as TGTGCCAGCAGCGTAGAGGGAGTCGCGGCATCCGAGCAGTACTTC. This translates into CASSVEGVAASEQYF.

J is TRBJ2-7 and V is TRBV16; TRBD1 aligns across 9 bases. There are 16 residues in the CDR3. Germline CDR1 is KGHSY and CDR2 is FQNENV. V gave up 4 bases and J gave up 2 bases; unmatched junction bases: 9. The CDR3 protein is CASSPLPGQGPYEQYF. In DNA form, the CDR3 reads TGTGCCAGCAGCCCACTACCGGGACAGGGCCCCTACGAGCAGTACTTC.

The chain joins TRBV4-1 to TRBJ2-5; perhaps TRBD1 as D (6 bases). CDR1 is MGHRA, CDR2 YSYEKL, per germline. The CDR3 contains 15 residues. Trimming removed 6 bases from V and 3 bases from J, with 17 bases in between. The CDR3 sequence: CASSSEYRTEETQYF. CDR3 nucleotide sequence: TGCGCCAGCAGTTCAGAGTATAGGACAGAAGAGACCCAGTACTTC.

The chain links TRBV9 to TRBJ2-3; D gene uncertain. The CDR3 contains 13 residues. Germline assignment: CDR1 SGDLS and CDR2 YYNGEE. Trimming left V 8 bases short and J 1 base short, with 11 bases between. CDR3 sequence (DNA): TGTGCCAGTAGGAGCTCAGGCACAGATACGCAGTATTTT. It is translated as CASRSSGTDTQYF.

V is TRBV29-1 and J is TRBJ1-1; D gene unclear. Germline loops: CDR1 SQVTM, CDR2 ANQGSEA. Trimming left V 3 bases short and J 6 bases short, with 14 bases between. This CDR3 comprises 13 residues. CDR3 sequence (DNA): TGCAGCGTTGATCAAGGCCCCCACCCTGAAGCTTTCTTT. Encoded protein: CSVDQGPHPEAFF.

The rearrangement links TRBV10-3 to TRBJ1-6, with 7 bases matching TRBD1. The CDR3 is made up of 14 amino acids. After removal of 6 bases from V and 6 bases from J, the junction contained 5 bases not matched to a gene. In germline, CDR1 is ENHRY, CDR2 SYGVKD. The CDR3 DNA is TGTGCCATCAGAGCCGGGACAGTTAATTCACCCCTCCACTTT. This translates into CAIRAGTVNSPLHF.

This chain connects TRBV5-1 to TRBJ2-2; unclear D gene. Germline-derived CDR1 and CDR2 are SGHRS and YFSETQ. The CDR3 has 14 amino acids. V lost 4 bases and J lost 2, with 9 bases in between. The CDR3 loop is CASSTLKNTGELFF. CDR3 DNA: TGCGCCAGCAGCACCCTCAAAAACACCGGGGAGCTGTTTTTT.

V gene TRBV27 combines with J gene TRBJ1-5, with D unclear. The length of the CDR3 is 13 residues. The germline CDR1 and CDR2 sequences are MNHEY and SMNVEV (reference sequence). V was cut by 1 base and J by 4 bases, with 5 bases left in between. The CDR3 sequence is CASSLFPNQPQHF. Here the CDR3 DNA reads TGTGCCAGCAGTTTATTCCCAAATCAGCCCCAGCATTTT.

Only a few counts were recorded for this clone. The genes are TRBV4-3 and TRBJ1-5; possibly TRBD1 for D (5 bases). Per the germline V gene, CDR1 is LGHNA and CDR2 is YSLEER. The CDR3 runs 16 residues. The V gene lost 1 base and the J gene lost 2 bases, with 12 bases spanning the gap. Written as DNA, the CDR3 is TGCGCCAGCAGCCAAGTCGGGGGGATCGGCAATCAGCCCCAGCATTTT. Translation gives CASSQVGGIGNQPQHF.

V and J are TRBV4-3 and TRBJ2-2; either TRBD1 or TRBD2 may fit D (5 bases each). The CDR3 contains 17 residues. CDR1 and CDR2 (germline): LGHNA, YSLEER. Trimming left V 2 bases short and J 13 bases short, with 26 bases between. The CDR3 coding sequence is TGCGCCAGCAGCCAATTCAGCCCCCTCCGGGGCCCCGCGTGGCTGTTTTTT. Its translation: CASSQFSPLRGPAWLFF.

The V and J genes are TRBV11-3 and TRBJ1-6; no reliable D call. There are 14 residues in the CDR3. CDR1 SGHNT and CDR2 YENEEA come from the germline V gene. The germline V and J ends were trimmed by 5 bases and 6 bases, with 11 bases remaining between them. The DNA for the CDR3 is TGTGCCAGCAGCCCGAGACACCCTAATTCACCCCTCCACTTT. Protein: CASSPRHPNSPLHF. The full variable domain, in which reference TRBV11-3 and TRBJ1-6 provide the parts outside the CDR3, is EAGVVQSPRYKIIEKKQPVAFWCNPISGHNTLYWYLQNLGQGPELLIRYENEEAVDDSQLPKDRFSAERLKGVDSTLKIQPAELGDSAVYLCASSPRHPNSPLHFGNGTRLTVT.

The chain's CDR3 is CASPFQAGANTEAFF. As DNA, the CDR3 is TGTGCCAGCCCATTTCAGGCGGGGGCGAACACTGAAGCTTTCTTT. The J gene is TRBJ1-1, the V gene TRBV18; TRBD1 is a possible D gene (6 bases). The germline V and J ends were trimmed by 8 bases and 1 base, with 17 bases remaining between them. The CDR3 contains 15 residues. Germline V gene sequence: CDR1 KGHSH, CDR2 LQKENI.

The genes are TRBV6-1 and TRBJ2-7, with a weak D call TRBD1 (6 bases). The CDR3 is 15 amino acids. The V gene lost 2 bases and the J gene lost 1 base, with 12 bases spanning the gap. The V gene's germline CDR1 is MNHNS and CDR2 SASEGT. CDR3 sequence (DNA): TGTGCCAGCAGTGAATGGGACACCGGATCCTACGAGCAGTACTTC. Protein sequence: CASSEWDTGSYEQYF.

The V gene is TRBV6-1, the J gene TRBJ1-4, with a tentative D call TRBD1 (6 bases). Germline-derived CDR1 and CDR2 are MNHNS and SASEGT. The CDR3 is made up of 13 amino acids. Trimming pared 3 bases from V and 6 bases from J, leaving 8 bases between. CDR3 sequence reads: CASSDGGHEKLFF. Written as DNA, the CDR3 is TGTGCCAGCAGTGACGGGGGGCATGAAAAACTGTTTTTT.